This passage covers 13 T cell receptor beta chains from one sample sequenced in a study of glioma-infiltrating T cells. Using RNA template, CDR3s of TCR alpha and beta were amplified with iRepertoire arm-PCR. TCRdb ran MiXCR on the multiplex PCR reads and lists one entry per CDR3 protein. Counted here are more than 300,000 distinct CDR3 sequences, roughly two fifths occurring once; the ten biggest clones make up approximately 12%. Sequencing input: glioma tissue, nonneoplastic brain tissue, or PBMCs (not recorded which). The source is a human donor with low-grade glioma or glioblastoma, undergoing nonglioma brain surgery, or in good health (not recorded which).

A remark on this clonotype: This clone may be a read error of a much larger clone one base away. This chain connects TRBV6-6 to TRBJ2-7; 9 bases align to TRBD2. The length of the CDR3 is 18 residues. Germline-derived CDR1 and CDR2 are MNHNY and SVGAGI (reference sequence). The ends lost 0 bases at V and 7 bases at J; junction bases unmatched: 16. CDR3 DNA: TGTGCCAGCAGTTACTCGAAGGCTAGCGGGATTCCTACTAAAGAGCAGTACTTC. This gives the protein CASSYSKASGIPTKEQYF.

In its sample, this clonotype was seen a few times. V and J are TRBV5-4 and TRBJ2-3; a weak D match, TRBD2 (6 bases). Germline CDR1 SGHNT, CDR2 YYREEE (reference sequence). CDR3 size: 16 residues. Trimming took 4 bases from V and 0 from J, leaving 15 bases between them. As DNA, the CDR3 is TGTGCCAGCAGCCTGGAACTAGCAGCTAGCACAGATACGCAGTATTTT. Amino acids: CASSLELAASTDTQYF.

This clonotype was observed a handful of times. The CDR3 nucleotides are TGCGCCAGCAGCCACCTAGGACAGGGCGGCGAGCAGTACTTC. Protein sequence: CASSHLGQGGEQYF. The chain carries TRBV4-3 and TRBJ2-7; 8 bases agree with TRBD1. Trimming took 3 bases from V and 6 from J; bases not matched to a gene: 7. The length of the CDR3 is 14 residues. The germline CDR1 and CDR2 sequences are LGHNA and YSLEER.

This rearrangement joins TRBV29-1 to TRBJ1-2, with 7 bases matching TRBD1. Germline V gene sequence: CDR1 SQVTM, CDR2 ANQGSEA. V dropped 1 base and J dropped 6; count of bases not matched to a gene: 17. The CDR3 is 17 residues long. Written as DNA, the CDR3 is TGCAGCGTTGAAGCGCCCCCTCAGGGGGGGCGAGGCAATGGCTACACCTTC. The encoded protein is CSVEAPPQGGRGNGYTF.

In regard to this clonotype: The conserved closing phenylalanine or tryptophan is absent in this CDR3, likely reflecting a read error. DNA of the CDR3: TGTGCCAGCAGTCCTTCCCGGGGCTACAATGAGCAGTTCTCC. It encodes CASSPSRGYNEQFS. The chain joins TRBV7-2 to TRBJ2-1, with D possibly TRBD2 on 5 matching bases. The V end was cut by 6 bases, the J end by 3 bases, with 12 bases between. The CDR3 covers 14 residues. Germline values: CDR1 SGHTA, CDR2 FQGNSA.

The genes are TRBV29-1 and TRBJ2-2, with D maybe TRBD1 (5 bases). Trimming took 6 bases from V and 7 from J, leaving 12 bases between them. The CDR3 consists of 12 residues. From germline, CDR1 is SQVTM and CDR2 ANQGSEA. CDR3 sequence (DNA): TGCAGCGTCGCCAGGGAAAACGGGGAGCTGTTTTTT. Amino acid sequence: CSVARENGELFF.

The chain employs TRBV20-1 and TRBJ2-5, with 9 nucleotides matching TRBD2. CDR1 is DFQATT, CDR2 SNEGSKA, per germline (reference sequence). This CDR3 has 17 residues. CDR3 amino acids: CRPSGRAAGGGEETQYF. DNA for the CDR3: TGCCGACCCAGCGGGCGGGCGGCGGGAGGGGGGGAAGAGACCCAGTACTTC.

Comments on this clonotype: The junction and the germline gene differ at one end; a read error may be behind it. J is TRBJ1-3 and V is TRBV7-6; D gene ambiguous. Germline V CDR1 and CDR2: SGHVS, FNYEAQ. The CDR3 has 16 amino acids. CDR3 sequence reads: CASSSPGRFSGNTTYF. CDR3 nucleotides: TGTGCCAGCAGCTCGCCTGGACGGTTCTCTGGAAACACCACATATTTT.

The J gene is TRBJ2-5, the V gene TRBV10-3, with TRBD2 as a possible D gene (6 bases). In germline, CDR1 is ENHRY, CDR2 SYGVKD. The CDR3 sequence is 13 residues long. Deletions cut 7 bases from V and 5 bases from J, with 14 bases between. The CDR3 region has the DNA TGTGCCATCATGGCGGGACCCTCGGAGACCCAGTACTTC. Protein sequence: CAIMAGPSETQYF.

The gene calls are TRBV5-4 and TRBJ1-4, with D perhaps TRBD1 (6 bases). V lost 4 bases and J 8 bases, leaving 18 bases between the germline ends. Germline CDR1 is SGHNT and CDR2 is YYREEE (reference sequence). This CDR3 region has 15 residues. CDR3 coding DNA: TGTGCCAGCAGCAATACCCGGGGGGCGGGGGAAAAACTGTTTTTT. As protein: CASSNTRGAGEKLFF.

The chain is built from TRBV15 and TRBJ2-6, with D unclear. V was trimmed by 0 bases and J by 0 bases, leaving 9 bases between them. Germline-derived CDR1 and CDR2 are LNHNV and YYDKDF (reference sequence). The CDR3 contains 17 residues. The CDR3 DNA follows: TGTGCCACCAGCAGAGACCACCCGACCTCTGGGGCCAACGTCCTGACTTTC. This gives the protein CATSRDHPTSGANVLTF.

This clonotype was observed at least ten times. The genes are TRBV6-2 or TRBV6-3 and TRBJ2-7; tentative D call: TRBD1 (5 bases). Germline CDR1 is MNHEY and CDR2 is SVGEGT. V lost 5 bases and J 5 bases, leaving 13 bases between the germline ends. The CDR3 length is 13 residues. The CDR3 is CASSPLSDNEQYF. In DNA, the CDR3 is TGTGCCAGCAGTCCGCTTTCGGACAACGAGCAGTACTTC.

Only a few counts were recorded for this clonotype. The genes are TRBV7-8 and TRBJ1-1; D is unclear. CDR3 size: 11 residues. The V end lost 6 bases, the J end lost 7 bases, and 9 bases lay between the germline ends. Germline CDR1 reads SGHVS; CDR2 reads FQNEAQ. The CDR3 here is CASSMVGEAFF. In DNA, the CDR3 is TGTGCCAGCAGTATGGTCGGTGAAGCTTTCTTT.